This T cell receptor beta chain was profiled in a study of technical replicates of blood from a handful of donors. With 0 bases removed from V and 6 bases from J, the gap between germline ends came to 5 bases. The germline V gene has CDR1 MNHEY and CDR2 SMNVEV (reference sequence). This CDR3 spans 13 amino acids. Using immunoSEQ multiplex PCR, the repertoire was profiled, and TCRdb retains in-frame clones only, with some absent. The sample lists about 64,000 clones; approximately 86% were seen once. The material sequenced was PBMCs. V and J are TRBV27 and TRBJ2-2, with D uncertain. The TCR comes from a human donor in good health. Some clones in this sample may be carry-over from other donors' samples. CDR3 protein: CASSLSGAGELFF. In DNA, the CDR3 is TGTGCCAGCAGTTTATCAGGAGCCGGGGAGCTGTTTTTT.